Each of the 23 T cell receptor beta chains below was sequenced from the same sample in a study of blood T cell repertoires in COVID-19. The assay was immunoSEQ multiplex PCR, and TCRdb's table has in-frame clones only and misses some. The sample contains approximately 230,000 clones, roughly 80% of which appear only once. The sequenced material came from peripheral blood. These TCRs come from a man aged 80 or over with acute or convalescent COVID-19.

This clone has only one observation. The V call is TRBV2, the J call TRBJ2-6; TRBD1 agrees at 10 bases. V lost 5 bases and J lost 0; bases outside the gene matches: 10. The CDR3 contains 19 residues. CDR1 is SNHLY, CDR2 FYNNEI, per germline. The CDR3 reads CASSLRRDRGFSGANVLTF. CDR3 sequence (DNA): TGTGCCAGCAGTCTCCGCCGGGACAGGGGCTTCTCTGGGGCCAACGTCCTGACTTTC.

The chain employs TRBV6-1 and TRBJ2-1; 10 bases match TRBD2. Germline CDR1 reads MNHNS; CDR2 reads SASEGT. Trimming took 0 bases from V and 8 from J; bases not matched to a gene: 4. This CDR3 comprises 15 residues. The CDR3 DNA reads TGTGCCAGCAGTGAAGCGACTAGCGGGTGGGATGAGCAGTTCTTC. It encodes CASSEATSGWDEQFF.

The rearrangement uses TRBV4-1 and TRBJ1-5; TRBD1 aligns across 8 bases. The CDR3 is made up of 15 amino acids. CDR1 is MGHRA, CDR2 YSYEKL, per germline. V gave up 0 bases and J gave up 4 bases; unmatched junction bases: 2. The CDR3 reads CASSQEWTGNQPQHF. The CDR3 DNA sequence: TGCGCCAGCAGCCAAGAGTGGACAGGGAATCAGCCCCAGCATTTT.

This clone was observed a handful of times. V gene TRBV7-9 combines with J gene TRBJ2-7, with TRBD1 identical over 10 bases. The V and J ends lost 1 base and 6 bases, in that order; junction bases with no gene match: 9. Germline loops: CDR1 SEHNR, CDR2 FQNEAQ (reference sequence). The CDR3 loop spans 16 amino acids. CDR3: CASSLVLWDRGSEQYF. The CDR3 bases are TGTGCCAGCAGCTTAGTCCTTTGGGACAGGGGAAGCGAGCAGTACTTC. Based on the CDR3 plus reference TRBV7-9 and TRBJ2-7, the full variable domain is DTGVSQNPRHKITKRGQNVTFRCDPISEHNRLYWYRQTLGQGPEFLTYFQNEAQLEKSRLLSDRFSAERPKGSFSTLEIQRTEQGDSAMYLCASSLVLWDRGSEQYFGPGTRLTVT.

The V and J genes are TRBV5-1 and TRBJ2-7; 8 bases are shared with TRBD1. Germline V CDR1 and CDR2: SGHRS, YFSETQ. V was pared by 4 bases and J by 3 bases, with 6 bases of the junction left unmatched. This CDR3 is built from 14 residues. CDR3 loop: CASSQIRGHYEQYF. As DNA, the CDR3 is TGCGCCAGCAGCCAAATCAGGGGGCACTACGAGCAGTACTTC.

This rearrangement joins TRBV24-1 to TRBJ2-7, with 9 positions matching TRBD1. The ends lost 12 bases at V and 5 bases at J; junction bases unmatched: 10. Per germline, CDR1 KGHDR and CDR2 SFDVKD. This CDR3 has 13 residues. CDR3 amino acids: CASSPGQGHEQYF. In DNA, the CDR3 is TGTGCCTCCTCCCCCGGACAGGGGCACGAGCAGTACTTC.

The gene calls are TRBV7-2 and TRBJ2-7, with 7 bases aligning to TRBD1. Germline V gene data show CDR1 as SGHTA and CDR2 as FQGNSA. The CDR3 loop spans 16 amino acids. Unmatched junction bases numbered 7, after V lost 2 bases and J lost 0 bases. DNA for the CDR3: TGTGCCAGCAGCTTATCTACAGGGGTGAGCTCCTACGAGCAGTACTTC. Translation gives CASSLSTGVSSYEQYF. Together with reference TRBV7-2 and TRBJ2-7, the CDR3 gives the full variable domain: GAGVSQSPSNKVTEKGKDVELRCDPISGHTALYWYRQSLGQGLEFLIYFQGNSAPDKSGLPSDRFSAERTGGSVSTLTIQRTQQEDSAVYLCASSLSTGVSSYEQYFGPGTRLTVT.

This chain's CDR3 is CASSQGTSGGNSYEQYF. The DNA of the CDR3 is TGCGCCAGCAGCCAAGGGACTAGCGGGGGGAACTCCTACGAGCAGTACTTC. The rearrangement joins TRBV4-1 to TRBJ2-7, with 14 bases that match TRBD2. This CDR3 is built from 17 residues. The germline V gene encodes CDR1 MGHRA and CDR2 YSYEKL. Losses at the gene ends were 1 base for V and 0 bases for J; bases not matched to a gene: 2.

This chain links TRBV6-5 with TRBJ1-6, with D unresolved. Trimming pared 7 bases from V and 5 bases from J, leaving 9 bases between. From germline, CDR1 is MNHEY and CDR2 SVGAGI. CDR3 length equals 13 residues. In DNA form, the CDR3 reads TGTGCCAGCATAAAGACTGATAATTCACCCCTCCACTTT. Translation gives CASIKTDNSPLHF.

The chain's CDR3 is CASSQDTASGTDTQYF. The CDR3 nucleotides are TGTGCCAGCAGCCAAGATACGGCTAGCGGGACAGATACGCAGTATTTT. The J gene is TRBJ2-3, the V gene TRBV4-2; the match to TRBD2 covers 8 bases. The CDR3 sequence is 16 residues long. Germline V gene lookup returns CDR1 LGHNA and CDR2 YNFKEQ. V was clipped by 0 bases and J by 3 bases; unmatched bases: 5.

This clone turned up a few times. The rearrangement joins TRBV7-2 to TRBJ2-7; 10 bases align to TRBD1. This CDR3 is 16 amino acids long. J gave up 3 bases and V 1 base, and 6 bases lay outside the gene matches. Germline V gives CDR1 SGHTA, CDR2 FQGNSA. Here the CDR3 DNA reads TGTGCCAGCAGCTTAGGCCCCGGACAGGGGGGCTACGAGCAGTACTTC. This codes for CASSLGPGQGGYEQYF.

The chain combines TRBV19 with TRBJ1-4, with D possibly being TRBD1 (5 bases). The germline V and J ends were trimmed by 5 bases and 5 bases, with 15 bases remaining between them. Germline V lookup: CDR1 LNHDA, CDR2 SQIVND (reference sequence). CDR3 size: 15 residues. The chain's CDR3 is CASSPRTKRNEKLFF. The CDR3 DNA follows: TGTGCCAGTAGTCCCCGGACAAAGAGGAATGAAAAACTGTTTTTT.

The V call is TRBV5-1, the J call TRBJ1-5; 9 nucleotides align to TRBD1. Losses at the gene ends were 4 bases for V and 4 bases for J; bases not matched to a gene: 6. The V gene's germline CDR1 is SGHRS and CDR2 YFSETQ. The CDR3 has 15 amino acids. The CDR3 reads CASSRGGQGNQPQHF. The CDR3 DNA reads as TGCGCCAGCAGCCGCGGAGGACAGGGGAATCAGCCCCAGCATTTT.

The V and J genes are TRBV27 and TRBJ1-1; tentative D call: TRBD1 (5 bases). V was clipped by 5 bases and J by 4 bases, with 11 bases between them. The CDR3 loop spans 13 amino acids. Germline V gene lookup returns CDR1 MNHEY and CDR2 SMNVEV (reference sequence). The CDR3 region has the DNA TGTGCCAGCAGTCCCAGGGAAATCACTGAAGCTTTCTTT. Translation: CASSPREITEAFF.

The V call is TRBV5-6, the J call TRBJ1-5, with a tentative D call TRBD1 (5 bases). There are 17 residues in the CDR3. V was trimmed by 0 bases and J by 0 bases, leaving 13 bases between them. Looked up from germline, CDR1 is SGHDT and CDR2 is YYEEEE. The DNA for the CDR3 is TGTGCCAGCAGCTTGGGAAATGGGGCCTATAGCAATCAGCCCCAGCATTTT. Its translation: CASSLGNGAYSNQPQHF. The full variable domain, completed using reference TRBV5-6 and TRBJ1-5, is DAGVTQSPTHLIKTRGQQVTLRCSPKSGHDTVSWYQQALGQGPQFIFQYYEEEERQRGNFPDRFSGHQFPNYSSELNVNALLLGDSALYLCASSLGNGAYSNQPQHFGDGTRLSIL.

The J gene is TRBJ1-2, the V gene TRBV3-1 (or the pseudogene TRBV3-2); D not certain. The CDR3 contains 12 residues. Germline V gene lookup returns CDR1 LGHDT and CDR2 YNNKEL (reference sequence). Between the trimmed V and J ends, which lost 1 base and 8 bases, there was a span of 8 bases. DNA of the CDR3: TGTGCCAGCAGCCAAGGCAGGTACGGCTACACCTTC. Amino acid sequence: CASSQGRYGYTF.

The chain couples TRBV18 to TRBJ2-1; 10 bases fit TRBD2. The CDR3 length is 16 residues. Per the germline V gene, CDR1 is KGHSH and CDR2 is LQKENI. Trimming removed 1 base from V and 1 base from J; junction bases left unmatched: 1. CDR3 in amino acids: CASSPQAGGSYNEQFF. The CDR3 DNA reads TGTGCCAGCTCACCACAAGCGGGAGGGTCCTACAATGAGCAGTTCTTC.

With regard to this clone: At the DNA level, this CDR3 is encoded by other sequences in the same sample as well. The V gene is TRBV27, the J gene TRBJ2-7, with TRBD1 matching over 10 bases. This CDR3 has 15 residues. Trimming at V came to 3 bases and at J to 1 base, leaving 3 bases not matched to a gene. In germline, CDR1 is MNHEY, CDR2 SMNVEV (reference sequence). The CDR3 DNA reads TGTGCCAGCAGTTTCCGGGACAGGGGATCCTACGAGCAGTACTTC. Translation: CASSFRDRGSYEQYF.

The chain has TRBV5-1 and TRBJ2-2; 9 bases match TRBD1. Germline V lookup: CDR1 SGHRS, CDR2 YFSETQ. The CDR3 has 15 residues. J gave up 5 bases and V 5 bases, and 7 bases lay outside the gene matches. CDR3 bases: TGCGCCAGCAGGGAACAGGGGGCAGGAACCGGGGAGCTGTTTTTT. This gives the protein CASREQGAGTGELFF.

CDR3 loop: CASNRVDLAHGEQYF. CDR3 DNA sequence: TGTGCCAGCAACAGGGTAGACCTGGCCCACGGGGAGCAGTACTTC. The V and J genes are TRBV28 and TRBJ2-7, with D perhaps matching TRBD1 (6 bases). In germline, CDR1 is MDHEN, CDR2 SYDVKM. This CDR3 region has 15 residues. V lost 7 bases, J lost 7 bases, and 23 bases lay in between.

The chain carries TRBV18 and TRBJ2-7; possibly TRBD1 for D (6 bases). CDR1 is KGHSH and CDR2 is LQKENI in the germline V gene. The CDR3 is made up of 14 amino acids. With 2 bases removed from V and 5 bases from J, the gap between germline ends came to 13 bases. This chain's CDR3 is CASSPGGSYDEQYF. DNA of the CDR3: TGTGCCAGCTCACCAGGGGGCAGCTACGACGAGCAGTACTTC.

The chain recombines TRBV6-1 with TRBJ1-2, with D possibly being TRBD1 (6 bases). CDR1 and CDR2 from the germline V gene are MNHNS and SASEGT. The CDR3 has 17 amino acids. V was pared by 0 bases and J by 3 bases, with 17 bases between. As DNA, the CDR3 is TGTGCCAGCAGTGAAGCGGTCGGGCTACAGGGATACTATGGCTACACCTTC. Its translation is CASSEAVGLQGYYGYTF.

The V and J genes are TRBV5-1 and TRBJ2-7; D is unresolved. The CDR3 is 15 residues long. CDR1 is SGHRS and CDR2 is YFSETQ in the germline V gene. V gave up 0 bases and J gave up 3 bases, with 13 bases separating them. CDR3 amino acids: CASSLAPGLDYEQYF. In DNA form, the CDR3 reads TGCGCCAGCAGCTTGGCGCCGGGTTTGGACTACGAGCAGTACTTC.